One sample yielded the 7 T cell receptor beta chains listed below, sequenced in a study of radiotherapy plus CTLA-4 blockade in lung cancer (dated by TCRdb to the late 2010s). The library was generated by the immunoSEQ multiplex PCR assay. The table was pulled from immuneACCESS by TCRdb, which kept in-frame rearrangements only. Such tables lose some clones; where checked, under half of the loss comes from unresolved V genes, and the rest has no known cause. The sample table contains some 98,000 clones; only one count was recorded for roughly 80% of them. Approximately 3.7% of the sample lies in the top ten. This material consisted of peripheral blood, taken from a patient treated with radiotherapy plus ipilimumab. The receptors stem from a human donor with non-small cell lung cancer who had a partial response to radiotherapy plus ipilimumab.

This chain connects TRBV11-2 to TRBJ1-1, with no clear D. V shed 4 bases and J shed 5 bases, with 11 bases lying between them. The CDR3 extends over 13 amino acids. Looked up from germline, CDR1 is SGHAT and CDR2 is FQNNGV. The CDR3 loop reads CASSSSEGTEAFF. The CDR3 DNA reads TGTGCCAGCAGCTCAAGCGAGGGTACTGAAGCTTTCTTT. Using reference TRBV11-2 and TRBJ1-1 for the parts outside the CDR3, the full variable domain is EAGVAQSPRYKIIEKRQSVAFWCNPISGHATLYWYQQILGQGPKLLIQFQNNGVVDDSQLPKDRFSAERLKGVDSTLKIQPAKLEDSAVYLCASSSSEGTEAFFGQGTRLTVV.

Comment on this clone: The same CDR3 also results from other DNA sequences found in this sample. The CDR3 DNA reads TGTGCCTGGAACTATCGGGGGGGCTACACCTTC. Protein: CAWNYRGGYTF. V and J are TRBV30 and TRBJ1-2; weak D call: TRBD1 (5 bases). The length of the CDR3 is 11 residues. V was cut by 4 bases and J by 8 bases, with 11 bases left in between. The V gene's germline CDR1 is GTSNPN and CDR2 SVGIG (reference sequence).

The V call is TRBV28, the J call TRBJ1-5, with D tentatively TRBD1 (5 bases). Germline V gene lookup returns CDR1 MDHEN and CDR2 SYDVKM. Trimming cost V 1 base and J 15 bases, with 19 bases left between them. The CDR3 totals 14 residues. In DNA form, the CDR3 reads TGTGCCAGCAGTTTATTCGAAGGGGTAAATCTGAGGCATTTT. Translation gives CASSLFEGVNLRHF.

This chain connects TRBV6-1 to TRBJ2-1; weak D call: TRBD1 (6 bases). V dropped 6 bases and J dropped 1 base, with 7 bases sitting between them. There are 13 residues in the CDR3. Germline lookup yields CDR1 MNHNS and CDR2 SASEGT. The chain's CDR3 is CASRGTSYNEQFF. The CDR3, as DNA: TGTGCCAGCAGGGGGACATCCTACAATGAGCAGTTCTTC.

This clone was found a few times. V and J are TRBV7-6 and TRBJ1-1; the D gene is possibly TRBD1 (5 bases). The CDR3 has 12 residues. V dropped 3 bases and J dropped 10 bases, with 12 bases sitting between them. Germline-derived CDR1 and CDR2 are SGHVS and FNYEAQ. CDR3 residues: CASSFTGGGAFF. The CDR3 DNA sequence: TGTGCCAGCAGCTTTACGGGCGGGGGAGCTTTCTTT.

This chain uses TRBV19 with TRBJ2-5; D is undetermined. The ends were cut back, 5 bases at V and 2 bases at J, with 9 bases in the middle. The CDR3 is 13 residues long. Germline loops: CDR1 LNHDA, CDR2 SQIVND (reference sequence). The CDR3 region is CASSLRLQETQYF. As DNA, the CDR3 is TGTGCCAGTAGTCTCAGGTTGCAAGAGACCCAGTACTTC.

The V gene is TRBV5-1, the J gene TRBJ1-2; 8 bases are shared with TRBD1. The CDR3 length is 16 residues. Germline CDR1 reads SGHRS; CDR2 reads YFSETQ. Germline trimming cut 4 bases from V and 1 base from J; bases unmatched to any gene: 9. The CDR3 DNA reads TGCGCCAGCAGCACCCCAGGGGGCGCGGATAACTATGGCTACACCTTC. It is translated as CASSTPGGADNYGYTF.